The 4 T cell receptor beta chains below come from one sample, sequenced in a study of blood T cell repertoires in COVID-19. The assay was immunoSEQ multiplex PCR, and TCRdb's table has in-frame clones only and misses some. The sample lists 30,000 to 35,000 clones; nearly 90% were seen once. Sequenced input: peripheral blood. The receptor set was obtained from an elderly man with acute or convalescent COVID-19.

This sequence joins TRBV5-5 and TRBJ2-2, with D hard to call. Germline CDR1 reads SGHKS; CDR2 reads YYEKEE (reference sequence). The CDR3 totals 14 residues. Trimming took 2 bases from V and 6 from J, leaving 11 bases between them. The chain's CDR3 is CASSFSDWAGELFF. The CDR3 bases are TGTGCCAGCAGCTTTTCCGACTGGGCCGGGGAGCTGTTTTTT.

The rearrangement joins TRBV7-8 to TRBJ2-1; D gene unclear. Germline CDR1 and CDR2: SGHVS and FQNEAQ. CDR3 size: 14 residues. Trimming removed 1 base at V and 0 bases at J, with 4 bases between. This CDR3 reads CASSLGGSYNEQFF. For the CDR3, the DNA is TGTGCCAGCAGCTTAGGCGGCTCCTACAATGAGCAGTTCTTC.

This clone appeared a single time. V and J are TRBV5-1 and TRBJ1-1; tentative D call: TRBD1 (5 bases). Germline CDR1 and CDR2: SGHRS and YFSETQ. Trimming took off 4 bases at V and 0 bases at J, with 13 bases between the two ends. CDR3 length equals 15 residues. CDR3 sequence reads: CASSTGDRMNTEAFF. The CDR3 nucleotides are TGCGCCAGCAGCACTGGCGACAGAATGAACACTGAAGCTTTCTTT. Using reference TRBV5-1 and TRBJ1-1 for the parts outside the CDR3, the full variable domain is KAGVTQTPRYLIKTRGQQVTLSCSPISGHRSVSWYQQTPGQGLQFLFEYFSETQRNKGNFPGRFSGRQFSNSRSEMNVSTLELGDSALYLCASSTGDRMNTEAFFGQGTRLTVV.

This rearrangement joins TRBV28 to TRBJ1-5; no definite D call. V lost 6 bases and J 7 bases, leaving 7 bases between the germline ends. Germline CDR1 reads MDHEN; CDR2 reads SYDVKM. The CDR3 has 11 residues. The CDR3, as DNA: TGTGCCAGCAGCTGGGAGCAGCCCCAGCATTTT. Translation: CASSWEQPQHF.